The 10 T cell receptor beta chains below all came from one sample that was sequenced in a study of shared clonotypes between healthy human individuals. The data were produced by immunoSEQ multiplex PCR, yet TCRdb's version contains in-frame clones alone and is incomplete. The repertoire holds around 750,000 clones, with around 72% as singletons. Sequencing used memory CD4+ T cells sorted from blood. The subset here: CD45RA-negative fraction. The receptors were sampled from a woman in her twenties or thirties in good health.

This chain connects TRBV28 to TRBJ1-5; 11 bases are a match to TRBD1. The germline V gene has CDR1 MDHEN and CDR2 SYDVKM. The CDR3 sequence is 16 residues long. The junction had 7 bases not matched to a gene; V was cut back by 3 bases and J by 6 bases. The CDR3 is CASSLEGQGDVQPQHF. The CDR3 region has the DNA TGTGCCAGCAGTTTGGAGGGACAGGGGGATGTTCAGCCCCAGCATTTT.

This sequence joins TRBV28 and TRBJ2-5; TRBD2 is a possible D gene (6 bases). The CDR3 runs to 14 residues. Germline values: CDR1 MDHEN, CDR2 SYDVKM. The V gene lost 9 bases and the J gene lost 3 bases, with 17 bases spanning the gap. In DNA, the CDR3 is TGTGCCAGTATTGAGACTAGGCGAGAAGAGACCCAGTACTTC. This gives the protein CASIETRREETQYF.

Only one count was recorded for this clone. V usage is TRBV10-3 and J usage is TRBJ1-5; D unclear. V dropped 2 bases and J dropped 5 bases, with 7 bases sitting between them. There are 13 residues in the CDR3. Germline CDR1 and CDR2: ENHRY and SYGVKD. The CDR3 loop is CAISEHSHQPQHF. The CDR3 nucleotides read TGTGCCATCAGTGAGCACTCCCATCAGCCCCAGCATTTT.

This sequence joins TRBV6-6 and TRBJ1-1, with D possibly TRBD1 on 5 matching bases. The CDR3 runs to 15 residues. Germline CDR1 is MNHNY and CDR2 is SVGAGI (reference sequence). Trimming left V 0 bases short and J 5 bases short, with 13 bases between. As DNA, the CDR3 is TGTGCCAGCAGTTACTCGTTAGGGGCAGGGACTGAAGCTTTCTTT. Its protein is CASSYSLGAGTEAFF.

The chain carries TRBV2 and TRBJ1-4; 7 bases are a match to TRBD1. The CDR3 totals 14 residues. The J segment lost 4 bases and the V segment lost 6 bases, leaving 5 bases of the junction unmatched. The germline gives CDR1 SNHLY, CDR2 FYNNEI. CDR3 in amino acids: CASRGDSSNEKLFF. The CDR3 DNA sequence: TGTGCCAGCAGAGGGGACAGTAGTAATGAAAAACTGTTTTTT. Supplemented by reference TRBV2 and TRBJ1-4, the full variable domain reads EPEVTQTPSHQVTQMGQEVILRCVPISNHLYFYWYRQILGQKVEFLVSFYNNEISEKSEIFDDQFSVERPDGSNFTLKIRSTKLEDSAMYFCASRGDSSNEKLFFGSGTQLSVL.

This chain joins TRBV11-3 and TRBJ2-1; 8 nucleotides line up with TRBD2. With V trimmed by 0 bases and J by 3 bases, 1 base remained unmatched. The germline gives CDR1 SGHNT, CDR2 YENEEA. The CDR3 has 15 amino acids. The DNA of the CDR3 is TGTGCCAGCAGCTTAGACGGGAGGGACTACAATGAGCAGTTCTTC. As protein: CASSLDGRDYNEQFF. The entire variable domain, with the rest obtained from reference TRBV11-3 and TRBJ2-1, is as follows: EAGVVQSPRYKIIEKKQPVAFWCNPISGHNTLYWYLQNLGQGPELLIRYENEEAVDDSQLPKDRFSAERLKGVDSTLKIQPAELGDSAVYLCASSLDGRDYNEQFFGPGTRLTVL.

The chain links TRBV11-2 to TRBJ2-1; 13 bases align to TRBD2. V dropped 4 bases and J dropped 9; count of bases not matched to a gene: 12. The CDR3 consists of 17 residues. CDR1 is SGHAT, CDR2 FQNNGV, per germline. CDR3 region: CASSSNGLAGVGGEQFF. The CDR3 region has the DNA TGTGCCAGCAGCTCCAACGGACTAGCGGGAGTGGGTGGTGAGCAGTTCTTC.

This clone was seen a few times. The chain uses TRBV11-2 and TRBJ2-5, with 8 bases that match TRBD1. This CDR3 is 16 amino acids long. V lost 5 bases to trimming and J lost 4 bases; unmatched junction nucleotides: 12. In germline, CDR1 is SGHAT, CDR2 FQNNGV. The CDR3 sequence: CASSLAFGQGTETQYF. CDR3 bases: TGTGCCAGCAGCCTAGCTTTCGGACAGGGAACAGAGACCCAGTACTTC. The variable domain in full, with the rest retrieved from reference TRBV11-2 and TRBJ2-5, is EAGVAQSPRYKIIEKRQSVAFWCNPISGHATLYWYQQILGQGPKLLIQFQNNGVVDDSQLPKDRFSAERLKGVDSTLKIQPAKLEDSAVYLCASSLAFGQGTETQYFGPGTRLLVL.

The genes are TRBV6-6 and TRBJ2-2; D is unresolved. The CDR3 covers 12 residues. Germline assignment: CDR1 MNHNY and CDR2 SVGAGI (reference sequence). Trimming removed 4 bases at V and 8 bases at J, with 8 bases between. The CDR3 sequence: CASSSNEGELFF. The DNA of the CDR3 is TGTGCCAGCAGTTCTAATGAGGGGGAGCTGTTTTTT.

The CDR3 spells CASRLAGAADTQYF. Written as DNA, the CDR3 is TGTGCCAGTAGGCTAGCGGGAGCCGCAGATACGCAGTATTTT. V gene TRBV19 combines with J gene TRBJ2-3; TRBD2 agrees at 10 bases. CDR3 length: 14 amino acids. V shed 6 bases, J shed 4 bases, and the junction held 4 bases outside the gene matches. The germline gives CDR1 LNHDA, CDR2 SQIVND (reference sequence).